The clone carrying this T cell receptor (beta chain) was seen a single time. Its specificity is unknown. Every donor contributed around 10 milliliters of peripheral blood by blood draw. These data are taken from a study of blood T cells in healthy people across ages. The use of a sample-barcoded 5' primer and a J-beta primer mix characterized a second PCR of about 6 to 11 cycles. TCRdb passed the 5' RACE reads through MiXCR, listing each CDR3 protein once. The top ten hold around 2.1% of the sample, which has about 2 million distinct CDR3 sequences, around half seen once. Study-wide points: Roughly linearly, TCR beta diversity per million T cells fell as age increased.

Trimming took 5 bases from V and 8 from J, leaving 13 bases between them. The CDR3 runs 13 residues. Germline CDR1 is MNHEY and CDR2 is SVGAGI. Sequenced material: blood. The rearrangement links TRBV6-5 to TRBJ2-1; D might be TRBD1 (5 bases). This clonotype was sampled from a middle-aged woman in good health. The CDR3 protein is CASSATEFDEQFF. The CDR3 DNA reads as TGTGCCAGCAGTGCGACAGAATTTGATGAGCAGTTCTTC.